The sequence of this T cell receptor beta chain was determined in a study of blood T cell repertoires in COVID-19. Method: immunoSEQ multiplex PCR; TCRdb's copy keeps in-frame clones and lacks some. The data hold around 150,000 clones, with more than 75% observed a single time. CDR3 length: 13 residues. Germline V gene sequence: CDR1 SGHTA, CDR2 FQGTGA. V was pared by 3 bases and J by 6 bases, with 11 bases between. Material for sequencing was PBMCs or T cells enriched from blood (not recorded which). The receptor's source is a woman aged 45-65 years who had recovered from COVID-19. The V and J genes are TRBV7-3 and TRBJ1-1; no firm D call. The CDR3 is CASSFNPGSEAFF. The CDR3 DNA reads as TGTGCCAGCAGCTTTAACCCGGGATCTGAAGCTTTCTTT.